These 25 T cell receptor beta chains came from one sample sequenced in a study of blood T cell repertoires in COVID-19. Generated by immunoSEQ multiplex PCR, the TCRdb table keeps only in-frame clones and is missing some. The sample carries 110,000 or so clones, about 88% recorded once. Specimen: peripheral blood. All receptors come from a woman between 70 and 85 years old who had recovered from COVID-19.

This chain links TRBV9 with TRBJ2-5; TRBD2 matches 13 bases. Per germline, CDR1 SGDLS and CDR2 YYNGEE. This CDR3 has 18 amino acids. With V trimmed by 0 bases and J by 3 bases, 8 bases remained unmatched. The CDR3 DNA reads TGTGCCAGCAGCGTAGGTACTAGCGGGAGGGGATTTGAAGAGACCCAGTACTTC. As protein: CASSVGTSGRGFEETQYF.

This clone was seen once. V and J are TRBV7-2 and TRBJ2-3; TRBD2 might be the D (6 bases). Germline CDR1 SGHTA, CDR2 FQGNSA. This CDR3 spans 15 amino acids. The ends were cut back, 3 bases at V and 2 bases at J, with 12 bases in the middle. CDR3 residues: CASSFRGTYTDTQYF. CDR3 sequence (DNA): TGTGCCAGCAGCTTTCGCGGGACTTACACAGATACGCAGTATTTT. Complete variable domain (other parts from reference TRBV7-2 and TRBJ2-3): GAGVSQSPSNKVTEKGKDVELRCDPISGHTALYWYRQSLGQGLEFLIYFQGNSAPDKSGLPSDRFSAERTGGSVSTLTIQRTQQEDSAVYLCASSFRGTYTDTQYFGPGTRLTVL.

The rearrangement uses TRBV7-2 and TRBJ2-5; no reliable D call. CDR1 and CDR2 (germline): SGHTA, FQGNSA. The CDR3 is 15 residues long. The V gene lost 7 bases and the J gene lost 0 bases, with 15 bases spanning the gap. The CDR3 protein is CASTPETWYQETQYF. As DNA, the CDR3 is TGTGCCAGCACCCCGGAGACTTGGTACCAAGAGACCCAGTACTTC. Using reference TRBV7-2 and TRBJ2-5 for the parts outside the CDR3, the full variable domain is GAGVSQSPSNKVTEKGKDVELRCDPISGHTALYWYRQSLGQGLEFLIYFQGNSAPDKSGLPSDRFSAERTGGSVSTLTIQRTQQEDSAVYLCASTPETWYQETQYFGPGTRLLVL.

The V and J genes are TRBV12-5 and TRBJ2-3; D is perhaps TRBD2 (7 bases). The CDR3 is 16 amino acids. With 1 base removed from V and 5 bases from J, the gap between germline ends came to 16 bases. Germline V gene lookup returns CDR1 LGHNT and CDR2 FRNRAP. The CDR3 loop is CASGLGIGGHRDTQYF. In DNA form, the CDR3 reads TGTGCTAGTGGTTTGGGGATCGGGGGGCATAGAGATACGCAGTATTTT. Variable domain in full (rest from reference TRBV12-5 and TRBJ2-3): DARVTQTPRHKVTEMGQEVTMRCQPILGHNTVFWYRQTMMQGLELLAYFRNRAPLDDSGMPKDRFSAEMPDATLATLKIQPSEPRDSAVYFCASGLGIGGHRDTQYFGPGTRLTVL.

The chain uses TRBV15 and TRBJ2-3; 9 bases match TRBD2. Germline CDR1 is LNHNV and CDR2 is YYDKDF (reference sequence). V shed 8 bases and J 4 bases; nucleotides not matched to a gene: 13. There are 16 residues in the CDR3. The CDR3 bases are TGTGCCACCTCCCAGGGGGGCGGGAGGGCCGCAGATACGCAGTATTTT. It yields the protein CATSQGGGRAADTQYF.

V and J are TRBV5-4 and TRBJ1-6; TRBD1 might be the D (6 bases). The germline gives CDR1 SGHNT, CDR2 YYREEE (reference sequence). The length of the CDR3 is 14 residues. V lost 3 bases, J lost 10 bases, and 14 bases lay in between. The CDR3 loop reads CASSYGQTESPLHF. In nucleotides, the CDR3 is TGTGCCAGCAGCTATGGACAGACGGAGTCACCCCTCCACTTT.

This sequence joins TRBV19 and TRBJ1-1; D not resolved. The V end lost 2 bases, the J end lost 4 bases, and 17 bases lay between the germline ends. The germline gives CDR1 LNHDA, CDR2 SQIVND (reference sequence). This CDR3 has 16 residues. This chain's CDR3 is CASSISSIAGSTEAFF. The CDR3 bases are TGTGCCAGTAGTATATCCTCGATTGCGGGTTCCACTGAAGCTTTCTTT.

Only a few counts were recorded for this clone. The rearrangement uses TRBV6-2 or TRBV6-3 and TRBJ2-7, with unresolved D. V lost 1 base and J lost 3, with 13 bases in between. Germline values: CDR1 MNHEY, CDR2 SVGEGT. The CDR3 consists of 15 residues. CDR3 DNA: TGTGCCAGCAGTTACTTCTCATTCTTCAGCTACGAGCAGTACTTC. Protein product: CASSYFSFFSYEQYF.

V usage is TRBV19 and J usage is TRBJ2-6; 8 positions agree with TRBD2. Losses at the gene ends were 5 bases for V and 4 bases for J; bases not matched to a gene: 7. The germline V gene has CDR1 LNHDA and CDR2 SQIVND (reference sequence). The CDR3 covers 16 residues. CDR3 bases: TGTGCCAGTAGTGCCCAAGCGGGAGCCGGGGCCAACGTCCTGACTTTC. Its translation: CASSAQAGAGANVLTF.

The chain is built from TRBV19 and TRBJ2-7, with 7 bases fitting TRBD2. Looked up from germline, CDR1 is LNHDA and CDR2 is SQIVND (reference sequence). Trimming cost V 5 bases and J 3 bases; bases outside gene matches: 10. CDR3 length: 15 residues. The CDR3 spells CASSLRDGGIYEQYF. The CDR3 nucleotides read TGTGCCAGTAGTTTACGGGACGGGGGGATCTACGAGCAGTACTTC. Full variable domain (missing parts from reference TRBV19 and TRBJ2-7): DGGITQSPKYLFRKEGQNVTLSCEQNLNHDAMYWYRQDPGQGLRLIYYSQIVNDFQKGDIAEGYSVSREKKESFPLTVTSAQKNPTAFYLCASSLRDGGIYEQYFGPGTRLTVT.

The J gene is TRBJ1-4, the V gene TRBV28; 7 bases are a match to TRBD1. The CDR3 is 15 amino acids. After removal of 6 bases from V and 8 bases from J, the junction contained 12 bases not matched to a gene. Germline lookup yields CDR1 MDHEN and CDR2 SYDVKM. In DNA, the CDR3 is TGTGCCAGCAGCCCCCCAGGGGGGAGGAAAGAAAAACTGTTTTTT. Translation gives CASSPPGGRKEKLFF.

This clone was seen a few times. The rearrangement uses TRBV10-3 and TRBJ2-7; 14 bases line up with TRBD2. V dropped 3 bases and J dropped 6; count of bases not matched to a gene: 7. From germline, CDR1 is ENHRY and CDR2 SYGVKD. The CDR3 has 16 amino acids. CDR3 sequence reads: CAISDPQGLAGAEQYF. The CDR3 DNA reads TGTGCCATCAGTGACCCTCAGGGACTAGCGGGAGCCGAGCAGTACTTC.

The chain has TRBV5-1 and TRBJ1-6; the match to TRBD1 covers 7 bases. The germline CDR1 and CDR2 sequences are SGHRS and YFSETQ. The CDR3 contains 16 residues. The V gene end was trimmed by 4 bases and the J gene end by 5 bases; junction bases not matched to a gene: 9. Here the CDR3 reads CASSRQGRGDNSPLHF. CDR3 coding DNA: TGCGCCAGCAGCCGACAGGGTAGGGGGGATAATTCACCCCTCCACTTT.

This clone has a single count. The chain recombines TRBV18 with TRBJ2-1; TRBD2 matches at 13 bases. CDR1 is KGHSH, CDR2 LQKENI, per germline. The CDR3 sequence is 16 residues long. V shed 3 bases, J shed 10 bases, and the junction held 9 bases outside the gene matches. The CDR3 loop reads CASSPGTSGDSWEQFF. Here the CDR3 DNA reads TGTGCCAGCTCACCGGGGACTAGCGGGGACTCCTGGGAGCAGTTCTTC.

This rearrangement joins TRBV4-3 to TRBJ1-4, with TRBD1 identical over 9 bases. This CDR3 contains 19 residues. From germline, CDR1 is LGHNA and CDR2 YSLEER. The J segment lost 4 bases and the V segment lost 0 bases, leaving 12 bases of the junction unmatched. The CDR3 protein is CASSQDGPQRQGGNEKLFF. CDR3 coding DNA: TGCGCCAGCAGCCAAGATGGCCCCCAGCGACAGGGGGGTAATGAAAAACTGTTTTTT.

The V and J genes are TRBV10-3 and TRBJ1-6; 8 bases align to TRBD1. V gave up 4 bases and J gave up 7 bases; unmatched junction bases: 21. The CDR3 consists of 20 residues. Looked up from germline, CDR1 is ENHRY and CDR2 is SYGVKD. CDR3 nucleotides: TGTGCCATCAGTGGCTGGGACAGGTCGTTCTCTAAGCGACCAAATTCACCCCTCCACTTT. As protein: CAISGWDRSFSKRPNSPLHF.

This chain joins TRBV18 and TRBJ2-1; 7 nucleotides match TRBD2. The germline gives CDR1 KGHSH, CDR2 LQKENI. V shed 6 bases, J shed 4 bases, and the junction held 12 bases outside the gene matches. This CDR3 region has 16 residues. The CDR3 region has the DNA TGTGCCAGCTCCTCCACTGGGACGGGAGGATACAATGAGCAGTTCTTC. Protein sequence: CASSSTGTGGYNEQFF.

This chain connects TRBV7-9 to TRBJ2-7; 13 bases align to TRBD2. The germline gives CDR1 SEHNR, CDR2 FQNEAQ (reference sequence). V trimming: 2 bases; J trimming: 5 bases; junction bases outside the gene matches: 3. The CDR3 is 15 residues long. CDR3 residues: CASSLSGLAGDEQYF. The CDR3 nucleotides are TGTGCCAGCAGCTTATCCGGACTAGCGGGGGACGAGCAGTACTTC. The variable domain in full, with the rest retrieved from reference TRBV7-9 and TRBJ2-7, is DTGVSQNPRHKITKRGQNVTFRCDPISEHNRLYWYRQTLGQGPEFLTYFQNEAQLEKSRLLSDRFSAERPKGSFSTLEIQRTEQGDSAMYLCASSLSGLAGDEQYFGPGTRLTVT.

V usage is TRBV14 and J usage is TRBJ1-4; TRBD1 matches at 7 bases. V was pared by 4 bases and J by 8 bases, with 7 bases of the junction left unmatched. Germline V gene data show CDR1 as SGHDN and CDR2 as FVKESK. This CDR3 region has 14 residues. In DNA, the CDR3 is TGTGCCAGCAGCCCTAGGACAGGAATGGAAAAACTGTTTTTT. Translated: CASSPRTGMEKLFF. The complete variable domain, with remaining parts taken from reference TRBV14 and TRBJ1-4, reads EAGVTQFPSHSVIEKGQTVTLRCDPISGHDNLYWYRRVMGKEIKFLLHFVKESKQDESGMPNNRFLAERTGGTYSTLKVQPAELEDSGVYFCASSPRTGMEKLFFGSGTQLSVL.

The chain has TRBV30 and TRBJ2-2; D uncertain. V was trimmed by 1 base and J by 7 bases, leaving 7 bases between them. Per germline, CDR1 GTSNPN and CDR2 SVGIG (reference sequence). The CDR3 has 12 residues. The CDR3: CAWSATFGELFF. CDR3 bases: TGTGCCTGGAGTGCGACATTCGGGGAGCTGTTTTTT.

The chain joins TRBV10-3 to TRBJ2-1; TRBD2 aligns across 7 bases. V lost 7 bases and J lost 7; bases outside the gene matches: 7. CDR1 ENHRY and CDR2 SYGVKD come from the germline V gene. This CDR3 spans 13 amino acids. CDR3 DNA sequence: TGTGCCATCACCACCTCGGGAGGTAATGAGCAGTTCTTC. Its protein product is CAITTSGGNEQFF.

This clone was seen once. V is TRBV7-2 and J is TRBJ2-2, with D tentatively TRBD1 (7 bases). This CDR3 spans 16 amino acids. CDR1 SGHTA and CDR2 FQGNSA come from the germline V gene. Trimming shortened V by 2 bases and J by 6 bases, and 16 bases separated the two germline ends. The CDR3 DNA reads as TGTGCCAGCAGCTTAACCCTCAGGGGGGCACCCGGGGAGCTGTTTTTT. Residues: CASSLTLRGAPGELFF.

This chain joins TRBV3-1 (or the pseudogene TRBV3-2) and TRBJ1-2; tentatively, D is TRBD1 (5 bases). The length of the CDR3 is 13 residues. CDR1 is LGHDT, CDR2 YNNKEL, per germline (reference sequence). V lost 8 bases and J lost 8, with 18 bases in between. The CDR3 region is CASAPVGRGGYTF. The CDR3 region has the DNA TGTGCCAGCGCGCCAGTGGGGCGGGGCGGCTACACCTTC.

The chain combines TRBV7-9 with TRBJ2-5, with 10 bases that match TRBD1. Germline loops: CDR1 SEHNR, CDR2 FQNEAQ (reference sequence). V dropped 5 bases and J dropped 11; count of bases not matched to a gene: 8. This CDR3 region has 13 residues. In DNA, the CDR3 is TGTGCCAGCAGCCCCCCCCGGACAGGGGGACAGTACTTC. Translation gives CASSPPRTGGQYF.

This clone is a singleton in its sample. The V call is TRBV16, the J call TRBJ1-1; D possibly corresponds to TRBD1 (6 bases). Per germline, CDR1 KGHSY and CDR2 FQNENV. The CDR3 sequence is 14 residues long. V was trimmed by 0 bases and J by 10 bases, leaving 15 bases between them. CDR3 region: CASSQSVQGQGAFF. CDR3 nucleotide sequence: TGTGCCAGCAGCCAATCTGTTCAGGGGCAGGGAGCTTTCTTT.